This entry concerns a single T cell receptor (beta chain). This CDR3 has 14 residues. With 3 bases removed from V and 4 bases from J, the gap between germline ends came to 13 bases. Germline CDR1 and CDR2: MNHEY and SMNVEV (reference sequence). The sample is drawn from a study of blood T cell repertoires in COVID-19. Assay used: immunoSEQ multiplex PCR; TCRdb lists only in-frame clones, some missing. The sample has 100,000 to 120,000 clones; approximately 81% are singletons. The rearrangement links TRBV27 to TRBJ2-7, with a tentative D call TRBD1 (5 bases). This clonotype was obtained from a man aged 40-49 years with acute or convalescent COVID-19. The material sequenced was peripheral blood. The DNA of the CDR3 is TGTGCCAGCAGTTTTGGCCCTAAGGGGTACGAGCAGTACTTC. Translated: CASSFGPKGYEQYF.